This T cell receptor beta chain was obtained from a study of T cell changes during pregnancy in multiple sclerosis. The method was immunoSEQ multiplex PCR; TCRdb's version includes in-frame clones alone and lacks a portion of them. The sample yields some 54,000 clones, roughly 94% seen once. This CDR3 is built from 16 residues. The V end lost 4 bases, the J end lost 2 bases, and 17 bases lay between the germline ends. The germline CDR1 and CDR2 sequences are MNHNS and SASEGT. This chain uses TRBV6-1 with TRBJ1-2, with D unresolved. This clonotype was sampled from a female donor with multiple sclerosis, enrolled in a pregnancy study. The sample consisted of CD8+ T cells from peripheral blood mononuclear cells, taken in the third trimester of pregnancy. This chain's CDR3 is CASSVEGTPKNYGYTF. The CDR3 region has the DNA TGTGCCAGCAGTGTCGAGGGTACCCCGAAAAACTATGGCTACACCTTC.